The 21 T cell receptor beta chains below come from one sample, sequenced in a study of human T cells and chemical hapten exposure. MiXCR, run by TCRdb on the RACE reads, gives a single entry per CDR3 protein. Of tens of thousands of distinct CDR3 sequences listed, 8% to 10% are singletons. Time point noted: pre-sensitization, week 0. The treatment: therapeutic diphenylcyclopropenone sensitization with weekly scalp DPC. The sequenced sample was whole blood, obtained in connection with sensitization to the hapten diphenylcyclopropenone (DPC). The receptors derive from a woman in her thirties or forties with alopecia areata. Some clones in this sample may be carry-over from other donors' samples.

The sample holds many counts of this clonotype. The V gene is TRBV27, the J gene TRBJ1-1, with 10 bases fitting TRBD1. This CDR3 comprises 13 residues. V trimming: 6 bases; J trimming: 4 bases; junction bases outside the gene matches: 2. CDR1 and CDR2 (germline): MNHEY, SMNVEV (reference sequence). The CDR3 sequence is CASSWTGGTEAFF. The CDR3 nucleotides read TGTGCCAGCAGCTGGACAGGGGGCACTGAAGCTTTCTTT.

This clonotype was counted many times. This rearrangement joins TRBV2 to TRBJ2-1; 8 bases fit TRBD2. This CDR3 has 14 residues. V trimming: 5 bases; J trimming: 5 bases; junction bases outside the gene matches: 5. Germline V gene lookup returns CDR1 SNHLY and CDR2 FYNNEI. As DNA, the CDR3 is TGTGCCAGCAGTTTCGGGGGGGCGAACAATGAGCAGTTCTTC. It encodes CASSFGGANNEQFF.

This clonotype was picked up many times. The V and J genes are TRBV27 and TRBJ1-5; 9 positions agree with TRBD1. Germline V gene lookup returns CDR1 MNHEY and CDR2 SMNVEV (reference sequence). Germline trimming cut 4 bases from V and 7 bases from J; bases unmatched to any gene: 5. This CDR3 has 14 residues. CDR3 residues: CASSSQGAGQPQHF. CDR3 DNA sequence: TGTGCCAGCAGTTCACAGGGGGCGGGCCAGCCCCAGCATTTT.

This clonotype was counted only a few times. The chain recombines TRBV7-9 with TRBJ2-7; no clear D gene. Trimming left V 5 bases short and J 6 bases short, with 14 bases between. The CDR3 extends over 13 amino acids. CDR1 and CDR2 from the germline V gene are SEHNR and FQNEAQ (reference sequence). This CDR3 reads CASSPAVAPEQYF. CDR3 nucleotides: TGTGCCAGCAGCCCCGCGGTAGCCCCCGAGCAGTACTTC.

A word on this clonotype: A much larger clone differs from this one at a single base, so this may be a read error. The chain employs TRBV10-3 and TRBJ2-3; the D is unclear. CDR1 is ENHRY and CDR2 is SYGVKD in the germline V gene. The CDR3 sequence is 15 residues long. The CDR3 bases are TGTGTCACCTCGAGCAGTGAAGTTTCCCCAGATACGCAGTATTTT. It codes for CVTSSSEVSPDTQYF.

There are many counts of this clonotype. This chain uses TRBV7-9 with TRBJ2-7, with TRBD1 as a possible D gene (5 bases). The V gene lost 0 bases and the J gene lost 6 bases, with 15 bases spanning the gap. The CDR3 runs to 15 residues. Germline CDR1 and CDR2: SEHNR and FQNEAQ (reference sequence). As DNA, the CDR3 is TGTGCCAGCAGCTTAGCGGCGGCCAGGGTTGCCGAGCAGTACTTC. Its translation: CASSLAAARVAEQYF.

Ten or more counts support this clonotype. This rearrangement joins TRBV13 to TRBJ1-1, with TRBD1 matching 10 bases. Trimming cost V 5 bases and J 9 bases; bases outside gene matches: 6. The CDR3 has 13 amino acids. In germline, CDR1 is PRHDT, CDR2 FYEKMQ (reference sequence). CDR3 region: CASSPPGQGKAFF. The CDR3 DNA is TGTGCCAGCAGCCCACCGGGACAGGGGAAAGCTTTCTTT.

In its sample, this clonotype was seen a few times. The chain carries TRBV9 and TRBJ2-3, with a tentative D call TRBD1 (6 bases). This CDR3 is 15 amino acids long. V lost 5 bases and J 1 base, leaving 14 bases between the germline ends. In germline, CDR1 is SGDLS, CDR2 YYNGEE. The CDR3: CASRKTGLGTDTQYF. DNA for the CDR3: TGTGCCAGCAGGAAAACAGGGTTGGGCACAGATACGCAGTATTTT.

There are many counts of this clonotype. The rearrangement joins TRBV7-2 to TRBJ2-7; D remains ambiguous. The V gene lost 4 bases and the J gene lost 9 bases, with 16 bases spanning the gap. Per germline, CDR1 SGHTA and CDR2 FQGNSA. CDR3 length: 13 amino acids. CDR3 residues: CASSSMPLDGQYF. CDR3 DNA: TGTGCCAGCAGCTCAATGCCCCTCGACGGGCAGTACTTC. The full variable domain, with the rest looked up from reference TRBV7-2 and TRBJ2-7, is GAGVSQSPSNKVTEKGKDVELRCDPISGHTALYWYRQSLGQGLEFLIYFQGNSAPDKSGLPSDRFSAERTGGSVSTLTIQRTQQEDSAVYLCASSSMPLDGQYFGPGTRLTVT.

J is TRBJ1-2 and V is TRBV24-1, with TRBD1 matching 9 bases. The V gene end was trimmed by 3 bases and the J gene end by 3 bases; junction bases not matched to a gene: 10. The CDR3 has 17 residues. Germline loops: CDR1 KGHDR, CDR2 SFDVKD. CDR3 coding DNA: TGTGCCACCAGTGATCCCAAGACAGGGGGGAAGGACTATGGCTACACCTTC. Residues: CATSDPKTGGKDYGYTF.

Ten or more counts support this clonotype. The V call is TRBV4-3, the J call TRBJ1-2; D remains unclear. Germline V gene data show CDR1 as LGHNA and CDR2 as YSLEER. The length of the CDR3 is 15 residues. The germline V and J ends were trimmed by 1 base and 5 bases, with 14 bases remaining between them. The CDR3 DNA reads TGCGCCAGCAGCCAAGGGGCGGTTGCCTCTTATGGCTACACCTTC. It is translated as CASSQGAVASYGYTF.

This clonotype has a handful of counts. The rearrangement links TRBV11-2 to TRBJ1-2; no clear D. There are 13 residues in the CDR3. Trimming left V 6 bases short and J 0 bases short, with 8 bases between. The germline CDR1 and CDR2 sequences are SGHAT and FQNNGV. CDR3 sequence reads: CASSSAANYGYTF. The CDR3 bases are TGTGCCAGCAGTAGTGCCGCTAACTATGGCTACACCTTC.

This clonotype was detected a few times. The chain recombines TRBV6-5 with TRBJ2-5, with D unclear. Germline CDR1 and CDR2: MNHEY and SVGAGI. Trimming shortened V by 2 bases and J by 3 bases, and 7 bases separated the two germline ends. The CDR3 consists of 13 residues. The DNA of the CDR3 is TGTGCCAGCAGTTACGCCCCCAAAGAGACCCAGTACTTC. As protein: CASSYAPKETQYF.

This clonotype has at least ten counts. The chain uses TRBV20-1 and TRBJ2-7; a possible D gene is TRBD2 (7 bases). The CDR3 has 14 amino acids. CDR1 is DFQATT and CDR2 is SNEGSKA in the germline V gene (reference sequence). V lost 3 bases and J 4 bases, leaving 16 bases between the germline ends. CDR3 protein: CSASGRGPSYEQYF. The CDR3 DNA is TGCAGTGCTAGTGGGCGGGGGCCTTCGTACGAGCAGTACTTC.

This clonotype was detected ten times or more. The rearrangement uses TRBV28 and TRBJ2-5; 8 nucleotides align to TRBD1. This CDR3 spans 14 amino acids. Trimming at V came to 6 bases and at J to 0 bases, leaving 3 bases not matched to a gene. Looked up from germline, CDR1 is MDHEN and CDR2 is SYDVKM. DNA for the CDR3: TGTGCCAGCAGGAACAGGGGGTACCAAGAGACCCAGTACTTC. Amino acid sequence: CASRNRGYQETQYF.

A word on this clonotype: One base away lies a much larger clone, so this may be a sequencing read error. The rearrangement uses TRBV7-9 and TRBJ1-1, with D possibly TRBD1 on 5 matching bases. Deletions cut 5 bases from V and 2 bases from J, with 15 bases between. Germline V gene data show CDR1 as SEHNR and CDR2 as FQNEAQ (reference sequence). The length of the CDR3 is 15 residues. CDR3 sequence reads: CASSPGPTANTEAFF. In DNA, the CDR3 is TGTGCCAGCAGCCCCGGGCCGACAGCTAACACTGAAGCTTTCTTT.

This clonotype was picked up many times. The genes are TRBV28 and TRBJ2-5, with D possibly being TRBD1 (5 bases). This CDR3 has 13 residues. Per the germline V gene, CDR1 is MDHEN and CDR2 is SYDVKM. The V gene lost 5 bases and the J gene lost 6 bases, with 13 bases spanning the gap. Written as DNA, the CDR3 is TGTGCCAGCAGTCTTCAGGGTAGGCAGACCCAGTACTTC. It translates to CASSLQGRQTQYF. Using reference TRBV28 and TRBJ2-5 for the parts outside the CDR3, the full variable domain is DVKVTQSSRYLVKRTGEKVFLECVQDMDHENMFWYRQDPGLGLRLIYFSYDVKMKEKGDIPEGYSVSREKKERFSLILESASTNQTSMYLCASSLQGRQTQYFGPGTRLLVL.

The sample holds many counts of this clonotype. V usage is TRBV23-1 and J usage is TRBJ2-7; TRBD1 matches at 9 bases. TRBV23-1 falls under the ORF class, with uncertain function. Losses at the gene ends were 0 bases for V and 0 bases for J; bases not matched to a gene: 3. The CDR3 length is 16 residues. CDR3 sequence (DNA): TGCGCCAGCAGTCAATCGACAGGGGGAGTCTCCTACGAGCAGTACTTC. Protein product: CASSQSTGGVSYEQYF.

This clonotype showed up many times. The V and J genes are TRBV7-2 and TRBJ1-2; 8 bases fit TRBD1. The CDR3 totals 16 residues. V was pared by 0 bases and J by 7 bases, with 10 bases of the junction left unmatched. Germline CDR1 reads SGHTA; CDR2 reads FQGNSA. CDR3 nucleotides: TGTGCCAGCAGCTTAGCTGAGGACAGGGTAGGAATTGGCTACACCTTC. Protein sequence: CASSLAEDRVGIGYTF. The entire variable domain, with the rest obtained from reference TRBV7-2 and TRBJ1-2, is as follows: GAGVSQSPSNKVTEKGKDVELRCDPISGHTALYWYRQSLGQGLEFLIYFQGNSAPDKSGLPSDRFSAERTGGSVSTLTIQRTQQEDSAVYLCASSLAEDRVGIGYTFGSGTRLTVV.

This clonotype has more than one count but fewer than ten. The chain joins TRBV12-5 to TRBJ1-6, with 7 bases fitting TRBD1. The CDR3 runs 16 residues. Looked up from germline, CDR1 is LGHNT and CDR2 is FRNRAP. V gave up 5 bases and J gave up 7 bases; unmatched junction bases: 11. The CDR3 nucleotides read TGTGCTAGTGGTCTCGACAGGGAGGGGGGAAATTCACCCCTCCACTTT. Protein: CASGLDREGGNSPLHF.

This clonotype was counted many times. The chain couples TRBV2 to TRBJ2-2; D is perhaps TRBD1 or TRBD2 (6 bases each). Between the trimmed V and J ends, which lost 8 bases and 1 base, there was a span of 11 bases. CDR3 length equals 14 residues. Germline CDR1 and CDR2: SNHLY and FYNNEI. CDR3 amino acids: CASLGGGNTGELFF. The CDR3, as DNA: TGTGCCAGCCTAGGGGGAGGGAACACCGGGGAGCTGTTTTTT.